This is a list of T cell receptor beta chains from one sample in a study of PD-1 blockade in classical Hodgkin lymphoma. Clones were read by immunoSEQ multiplex PCR, and TCRdb kept only the in-frame ones, dropping some. The sample yields around 2,000 clones, around three quarters seen once. Sequencing was carried out using CD8+ T cells from blood. The source of these receptors is a human donor with classical Hodgkin lymphoma. CDR3s include the opening cysteine and the closing phenylalanine or tryptophan. Clone size is stated in some rows and not others, as once, few, many or a class when expanded.

NA TRBJ2-1 TRBV7-3 CASSLEGTAYNEQFF
NA TRBJ2-5 TRBV27 CASSLDRGETQYF
few TRBJ1-4 TRBV16 CASSHLATGSYEKLFF
NA TRBJ2-3 TRBV5-4 CASSSGQGYTDTQYF
few TRBJ2-3 TRBV5-8 CASSFGGDSRTDTQYF
NA TRBJ2-5 TRBV6-5 CASSLAWQETQYF
NA TRBJ1-6 TRBV28 CASSPQGLSYNSPLHF
once TRBJ1-3 TRBV5-4 CASSPRGGSGNTIYF
NA TRBJ1-1 TRBV4-1 CASSQGPGSTEAFF
NA TRBJ2-7 TRBV7-9 CASSPGTIYEQYF
large TRBJ2-1 TRBV27 CASSGVAVNYNEQFF
NA TRBJ2-6 TRBV4-2 CAGSHEGGTGANVLTF
once TRBJ2-5 TRBV29-1 CSVEDFLAGETQYF
NA TRBJ2-7 TRBV6-1 CASRESLLHEQYF
NA TRBJ2-7 TRBV5-4 CASSQSSYEQYF
NA TRBJ2-5 TRBV7-8 CASSLSFGFFVETQYF
NA TRBJ2-3 TRBV6-1 CASSLGSNTQYF
NA TRBJ2-7 TRBV7-9 CASSPGREQYF